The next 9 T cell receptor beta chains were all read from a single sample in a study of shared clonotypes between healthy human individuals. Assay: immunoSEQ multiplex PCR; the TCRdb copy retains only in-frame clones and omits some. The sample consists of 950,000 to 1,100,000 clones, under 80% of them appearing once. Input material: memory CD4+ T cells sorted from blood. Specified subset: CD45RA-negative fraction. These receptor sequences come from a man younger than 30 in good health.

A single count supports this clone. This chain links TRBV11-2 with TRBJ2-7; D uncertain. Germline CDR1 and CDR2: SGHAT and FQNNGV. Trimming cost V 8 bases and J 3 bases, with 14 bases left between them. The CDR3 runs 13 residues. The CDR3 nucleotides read TGTGCCAGCCACGGTGGGGTAAGCTACGAGCAGTACTTC. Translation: CASHGGVSYEQYF.

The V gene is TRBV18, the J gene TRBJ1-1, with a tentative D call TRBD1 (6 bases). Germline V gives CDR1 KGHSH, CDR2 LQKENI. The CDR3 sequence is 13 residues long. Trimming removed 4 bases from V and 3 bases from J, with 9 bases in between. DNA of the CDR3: TGTGCCAGCTCACTCAAGGGGGACACTGAAGCTTTCTTT. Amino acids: CASSLKGDTEAFF. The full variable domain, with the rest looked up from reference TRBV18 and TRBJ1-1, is NAGVMQNPRHLVRRRGQEARLRCSPMKGHSHVYWYRQLPEEGLKFMVYLQKENIIDESGMPKERFSAEFPKEGPSILRIQQVVRGDSAAYFCASSLKGDTEAFFGQGTRLTVV.

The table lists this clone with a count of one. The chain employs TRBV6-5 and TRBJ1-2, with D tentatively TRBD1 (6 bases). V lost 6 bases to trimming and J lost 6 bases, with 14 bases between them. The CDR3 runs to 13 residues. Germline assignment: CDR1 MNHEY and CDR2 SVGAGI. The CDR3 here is CASSRRGGHGYTF. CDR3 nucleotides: TGTGCCAGCAGCCGCAGGGGAGGCCATGGCTACACCTTC.

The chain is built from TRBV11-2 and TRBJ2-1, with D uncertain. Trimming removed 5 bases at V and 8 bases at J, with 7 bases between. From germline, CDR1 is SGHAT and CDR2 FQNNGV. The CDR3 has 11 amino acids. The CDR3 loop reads CASSPKYEQFF. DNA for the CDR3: TGTGCCAGCAGCCCTAAATATGAGCAGTTCTTC.

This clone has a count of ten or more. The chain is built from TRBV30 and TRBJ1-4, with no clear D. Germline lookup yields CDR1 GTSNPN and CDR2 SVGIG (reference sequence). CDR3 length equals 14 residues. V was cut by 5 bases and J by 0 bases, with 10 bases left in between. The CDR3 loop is CAWQHPTTNEKLFF. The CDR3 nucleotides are TGTGCCTGGCAACACCCTACAACTAATGAAAAACTGTTTTTT.

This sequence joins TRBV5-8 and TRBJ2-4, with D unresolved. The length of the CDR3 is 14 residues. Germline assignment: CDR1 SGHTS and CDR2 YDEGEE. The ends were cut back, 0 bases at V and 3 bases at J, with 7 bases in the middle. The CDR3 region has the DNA TGTGCCAGCAGCTTGGAGCGCGTCAAAAACATTCAGTACTTC. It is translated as CASSLERVKNIQYF.

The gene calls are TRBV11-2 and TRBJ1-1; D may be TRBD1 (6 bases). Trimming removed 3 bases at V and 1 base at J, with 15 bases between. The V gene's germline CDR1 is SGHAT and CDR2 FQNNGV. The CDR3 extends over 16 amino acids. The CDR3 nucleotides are TGTGCCAGCAGCTTTTGGTTGGGACACCCGAACACTGAAGCTTTCTTT. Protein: CASSFWLGHPNTEAFF.

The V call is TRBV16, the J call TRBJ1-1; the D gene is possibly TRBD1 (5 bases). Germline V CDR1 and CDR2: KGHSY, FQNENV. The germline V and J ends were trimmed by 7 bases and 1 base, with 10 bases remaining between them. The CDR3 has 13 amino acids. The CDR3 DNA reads TGTGCCAGCAAAACGGGGGGGAACACTGAAGCTTTCTTT. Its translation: CASKTGGNTEAFF.

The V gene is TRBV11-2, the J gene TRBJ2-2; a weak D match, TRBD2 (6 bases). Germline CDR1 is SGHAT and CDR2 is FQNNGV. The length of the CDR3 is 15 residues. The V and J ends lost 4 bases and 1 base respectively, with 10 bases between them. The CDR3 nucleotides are TGTGCCAGCAGCTCACGGGGAGGGAACACCGGGGAGCTGTTTTTT. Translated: CASSSRGGNTGELFF.